One sample yielded the 2 T cell receptor beta chains listed below, sequenced in a study of monozygotic twins with inflammatory bowel disease. Each CDR3 protein gets one entry in TCRdb, which reprocessed the 5' RACE reads and gives no DNA. Recorded for this sample: 150,000 to 200,000 distinct CDR3 sequences. The sequencing input was blood. The source is a human donor with ulcerative colitis or Crohn's disease, or a healthy co-twin of an affected twin (not recorded which).

The rearrangement uses TRBV28 and TRBJ2-5. The CDR3 totals 15 residues. The germline V gene encodes CDR1 MDHEN and CDR2 SYDVKM. CDR3 sequence: CATLTYKRDQETQYF.

V and J are TRBV10-3 and TRBJ2-3; TCRdb indicates TRBD2, and absent DNA this call remains unverified. Germline V gene data show CDR1 as ENHRY and CDR2 as SYGVKD. The CDR3 contains 13 residues. The CDR3 protein is CAIWSAGTDTQYF.